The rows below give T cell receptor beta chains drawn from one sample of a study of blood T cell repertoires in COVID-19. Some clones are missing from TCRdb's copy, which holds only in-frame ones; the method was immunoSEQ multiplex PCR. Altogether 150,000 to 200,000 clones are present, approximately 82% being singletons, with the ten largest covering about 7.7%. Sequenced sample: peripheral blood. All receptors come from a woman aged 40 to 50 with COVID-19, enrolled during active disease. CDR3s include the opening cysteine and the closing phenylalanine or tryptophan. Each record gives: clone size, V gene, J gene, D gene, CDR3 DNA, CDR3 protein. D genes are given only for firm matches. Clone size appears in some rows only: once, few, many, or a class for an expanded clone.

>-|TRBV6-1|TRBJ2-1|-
TGTGCCAGCAGTGAATCATTTGGTATGTTAGTTGAGCAGTTCTTC
CASSESFGMLVEQFF
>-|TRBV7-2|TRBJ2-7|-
TGTGCCAGCAGCTTAATGGTAGCGGCAGCCTACGAGCAGTACTTC
CASSLMVAAAYEQYF
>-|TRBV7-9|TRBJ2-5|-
TGTGCCAGCAGCCCGCTCCCCCCGGGGGTGAGGGAGACCCAGTACTTC
CASSPLPPGVRETQYF
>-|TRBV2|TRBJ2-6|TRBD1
TGTGCCAGCAGGCCGGGACAGGGGGCGCGAGGGGCCAACGTCCTGACTTTC
CASRPGQGARGANVLTF
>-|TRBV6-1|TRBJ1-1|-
TGTGCCAGCAGTGAAGGGGGGGATTTCACTGAAGCTTTCTTT
CASSEGGDFTEAFF
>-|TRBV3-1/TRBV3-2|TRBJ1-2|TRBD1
TGTGCCAGCAGCCGGGGACAGCACTATGGCTACACCTTC
CASSRGQHYGYTF
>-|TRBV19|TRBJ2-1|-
TGTGCCAGTAGTATAGACCGGGACTCCCAGAAACCTGAGCAGTTCTTC
CASSIDRDSQKPEQFF
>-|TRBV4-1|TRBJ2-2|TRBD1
TGCGCCAGCAGCATCCTGGACAGGGCCAGCGGGGAGCTGTTTTTT
CASSILDRASGELFF
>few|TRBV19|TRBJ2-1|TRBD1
TGTGCCAGCAGGACAGGGGTGCATGAGCAGTTCTTC
CASRTGVHEQFF
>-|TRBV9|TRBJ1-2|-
TGTGCCAGCAGCGTAGCAGGGTATGGCTACACCTTC
CASSVAGYGYTF
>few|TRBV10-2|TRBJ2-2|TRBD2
TGCGCCAGCAGTGGGTACGCGGGGGGGTACACCGGGGAGCTGTTTTTT
CASSGYAGGYTGELFF
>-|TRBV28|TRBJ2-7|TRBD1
TGTGCCAGCAGTCCCCGGGACAGGGTCTCCGAGCAGTACTTC
CASSPRDRVSEQYF
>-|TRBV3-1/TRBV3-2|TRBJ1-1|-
TGTGCCAGCAGCAACCGAGGGAGGAACACTGAAGCTTTCTTT
CASSNRGRNTEAFF
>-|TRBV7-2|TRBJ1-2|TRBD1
TGTGCCAGCACCCTCGGACAGGGGGTATACTATGGCTACACCTTC
CASTLGQGVYYGYTF
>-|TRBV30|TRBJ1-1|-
TGTGCCTGGAGTCCGACAGTTGAAGCTTTCTTT
CAWSPTVEAFF
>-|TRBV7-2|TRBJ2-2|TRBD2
TGTGCCAGCAGCGGAAGCGGGAGAGGAGGCGGGGAGCTGTTTTTT
CASSGSGRGGGELFF
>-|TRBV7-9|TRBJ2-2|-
TGTGCCGCAAGAACCGGGGGAAGCACCGGGGAGCTGTTTTTT
CAARTGGSTGELFF
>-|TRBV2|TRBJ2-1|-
TGTGCCAGCTTCGGACTCCTGACAAATGAGCAGTTCTTC
CASFGLLTNEQFF
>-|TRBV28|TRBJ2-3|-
TGTGCCAGCAGTCGGAACGTCGGAGGATTCACAGATACGCAGTATTTT
CASSRNVGGFTDTQYF
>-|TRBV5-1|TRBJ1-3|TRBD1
TGCGCCAGCAGCTTGGGAGGACAGGGCATCGGAAACACCATATATTTT
CASSLGGQGIGNTIYF
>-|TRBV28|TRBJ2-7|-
TGTGCCAGCAGTTCCCCCGGGGGTTCCGTGACCTACGAGCAGTACTTC
CASSSPGGSVTYEQYF
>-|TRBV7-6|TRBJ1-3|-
TGTGCCAGCAGCTTAGCGGCCCCCTGGACAGCTGGAAACACCATATATTTT
CASSLAAPWTAGNTIYF
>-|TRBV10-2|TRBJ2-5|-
TGCGCCAGCAGTGAGACGGGACACCAACAAGAGACCCAGTACTTC
CASSETGHQQETQYF
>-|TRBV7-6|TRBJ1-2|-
TGTGCCAGCAGCTTACTATCCGCTTCTTACTATGGCTACACCTTC
CASSLLSASYYGYTF
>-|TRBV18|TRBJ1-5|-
TGTGCCAGCTCACCACGGGGCCTAGATAATCAGCCCCAGCATTTT
CASSPRGLDNQPQHF
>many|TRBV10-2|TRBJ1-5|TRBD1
TGCGCCAGCAGTACAGGGGAGCATCAGCCCCAGCATTTT
CASSTGEHQPQHF
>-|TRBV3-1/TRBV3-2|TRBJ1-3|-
TGTGCCAGCAGCCAAGTACCCGACAGAGCTTACACCATATATTTT
CASSQVPDRAYTIYF
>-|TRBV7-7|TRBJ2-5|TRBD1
TGTGCTAGCAGCCCCCTGGGACAGGGAGGTGGGACCCAGTACTTC
CASSPLGQGGGTQYF
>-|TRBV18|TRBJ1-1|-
TGTGCCAGCTCCCGGAGTGGGAACACTGAAGCTTTCTTT
CASSRSGNTEAFF
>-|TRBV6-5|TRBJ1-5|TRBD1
TGTGCCAGCAGTTACTCGCCCACAGGGGATCAGCCCCAGCATTTT
CASSYSPTGDQPQHF
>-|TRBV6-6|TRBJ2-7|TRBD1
TGTGCCAGCAGAGCACTTACAGGGGGTACCTACGAGCAGTACTTC
CASRALTGGTYEQYF
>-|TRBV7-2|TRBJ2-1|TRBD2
TGTGCCAGCAGCCTAAGTCGGACTAGCTACAATGAGCAGTTCTTC
CASSLSRTSYNEQFF
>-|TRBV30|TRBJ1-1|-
TGTGCCTGGAGCGCGGCCCCTGAAGCTTTCTTT
CAWSAAPEAFF
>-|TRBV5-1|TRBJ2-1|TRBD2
TGCGCCAGCAGCTTGGATACCGGGACTAGTTTATTCTTC
CASSLDTGTSLFF
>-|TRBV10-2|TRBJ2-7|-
TGCGCCAGCAGAACCACAGAAGCGGCGGGCGAGCAGTACTTC
CASRTTEAAGEQYF
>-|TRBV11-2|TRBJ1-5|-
TGTGCCAGCAGCTTAGATCCCCGTCAGCCCCAGCATTTT
CASSLDPRQPQHF
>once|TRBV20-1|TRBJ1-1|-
TGCAGTGCTAGACTTAACACTGAAGCTTTCTTT
CSARLNTEAFF
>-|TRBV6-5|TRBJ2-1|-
TGTGCCAGCAGTTACTCGGCAGGGTTCAGTTATGAGCAGTTCTTC
CASSYSAGFSYEQFF
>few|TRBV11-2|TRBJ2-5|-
TGTGCCAGCAGCTCGGACTTCATCGAGACCCAGTACTTC
CASSSDFIETQYF
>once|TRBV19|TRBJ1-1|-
TGTGCCAGCGGCTTAGGGGTGGGTACTGAAGCTTTCTTT
CASGLGVGTEAFF
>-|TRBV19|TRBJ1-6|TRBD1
TGTGCCAGTTCCCGGGACAGGGGACGGCGGGGATATAATTCACCCCTCCACTTT
CASSRDRGRRGYNSPLHF
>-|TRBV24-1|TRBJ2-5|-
TGTGCCACCAGTGATCTCGAGACCCAGTACTTC
CATSDLETQYF
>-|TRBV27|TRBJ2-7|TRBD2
TGTGCCAGCAGTCTGCTAGCGGGACAAACCTACGAGCAGTACTTC
CASSLLAGQTYEQYF
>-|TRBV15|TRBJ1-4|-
TGTGCCACCAGCAGAGAGGGACTTAATGAAAAACTGTTTTTT
CATSREGLNEKLFF
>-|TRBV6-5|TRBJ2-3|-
TGTGCCAGTCGGAGGGCCAGATCTAGCACAGATACGCAGTATTTT
CASRRARSSTDTQYF